This passage covers 6 T cell receptor beta chains from one sample sequenced in a study of blood T cell repertoires in COVID-19. Produced via immunoSEQ multiplex PCR; TCRdb's table is partial and in-frame only. The data show 180,000 or so clones, approximately 86% seen once. Sequencing was done on a sample of peripheral blood. The receptors come from a man in his 60s with acute or convalescent COVID-19.

The rearrangement joins TRBV7-9 to TRBJ1-5; 7 nucleotides match TRBD1. Per germline, CDR1 SEHNR and CDR2 FQNEAQ (reference sequence). The V and J ends lost 6 bases and 6 bases, in that order; junction bases with no gene match: 8. The CDR3 spans 14 residues. CDR3 coding DNA: TGTGCCAGCAGTCAGACAGGGTTCGGTCAGCCCCAGCATTTT. It specifies CASSQTGFGQPQHF.

This sequence joins TRBV18 and TRBJ2-5, with a weak D call TRBD2 (6 bases). The CDR3 consists of 17 residues. Germline V lookup: CDR1 KGHSH, CDR2 LQKENI. The ends were cut back, 5 bases at V and 4 bases at J, with 23 bases in the middle. The DNA of the CDR3 is TGTGCCAGCTCATTCGTCGGTGGGACGGGAGTTCCAGAGACCCAGTACTTC. Translated: CASSFVGGTGVPETQYF.

J is TRBJ2-5 and V is TRBV10-2, with 8 bases identical to TRBD2. CDR1 and CDR2 (germline): WSHSY, SAAADI. CDR3 length equals 14 residues. J gave up 4 bases and V 8 bases, and 9 bases lay outside the gene matches. DNA for the CDR3: TGCGCCAGCCAGCCGGGACTAGGAAGAGAGACCCAGTACTTC. This translates into CASQPGLGRETQYF.

The chain combines TRBV5-1 with TRBJ2-3, with D maybe TRBD1 (5 bases). There are 14 residues in the CDR3. V was pared by 2 bases and J by 3 bases, with 10 bases between. Germline CDR1 is SGHRS and CDR2 is YFSETQ. The CDR3 spells CASSFREATDTQYF. CDR3 sequence (DNA): TGCGCCAGCAGCTTCAGGGAAGCGACAGATACGCAGTATTTT.

The chain is built from TRBV12-3 or TRBV12-4 and TRBJ1-2; 8 nucleotides match TRBD1. The V segment lost 6 bases and the J segment 4 bases; nucleotides outside the gene matches: 4. This CDR3 is built from 13 residues. Here the CDR3 DNA reads TGTGCCAGCAGACCTACAGGGGGCTATGGCTACACCTTC. This codes for CASRPTGGYGYTF.

This clone was seen a single time. J is TRBJ1-4 and V is TRBV4-1; no reliable D call. V dropped 1 base and J dropped 4 bases, with 7 bases sitting between them. This CDR3 comprises 14 residues. Germline CDR1 MGHRA, CDR2 YSYEKL. CDR3 in amino acids: CASSQGRGNEKLFF. The DNA of the CDR3 is TGCGCCAGCAGCCAAGGGAGAGGTAATGAAAAACTGTTTTTT.